These T cell receptor beta chains were read from a single sample in a study of T-cell memory formation after mild COVID-19. TCRdb independently ran MiXCR on the 5' RACE reads; one entry per CDR3 protein. The sample shows 470,000 or so distinct CDR3 sequences, more than 15% of them seen only once. The sample comprised PBMCs or a T cell subset sorted from them (not recorded which). The origin of the receptors is a man aged 18 to 35 who had mild COVID-19 (a few samples of this study predate the infection). Cell type and time point are not known. Each CDR3 is given with its conserved first and last residue. The order of the fields is D gene, V gene, J gene, clone size, CDR3 protein, CDR3 DNA. A D gene is named only where the DNA matches it firmly. Not every row has a clone size; where given, it reads once, few, many or a size class.

>-|TRBV21-1|TRBJ2-5|-
CASRTTRGGETQYF
TGTGCCAGCAGGACGACTCGGGGGGGGGAGACCCAGTACTTC
>-|TRBV7-8|TRBJ2-1|-
CASSLRAWGQGFF
TGTGCCAGCAGCTTACGAGCGTGGGGCCAGGGGTTCTTC
>-|TRBV27|TRBJ1-5|few
CASGARGPYSNQPQHF
TGTGCCAGCGGTGCTCGAGGGCCTTATAGCAATCAGCCCCAGCATTTT
>-|TRBV6-2/TRBV6-3|TRBJ2-1|-
CASSPRIPVNEQFF
TGTGCCAGCAGTCCGCGTATCCCCGTAAATGAGCAGTTCTTC
>-|TRBV29-1|TRBJ1-1|few
CSVEVWGVNTEAFF
TGCAGCGTTGAGGTTTGGGGGGTGAACACTGAAGCTTTCTTT
>TRBD2|TRBV4-1|TRBJ2-5|few
CASSPRPSGAGETQYF
TGCGCCAGCAGCCCAAGGCCTAGCGGGGCGGGGGAGACCCAGTACTTC
>-|TRBV7-3|TRBJ2-3|few
CASSSMVADTQYF
TGTGCCAGCAGCTCAATGGTCGCAGATACGCAGTATTTT
>-|TRBV5-1|TRBJ1-5|-
CASSLDGVAPQHF
TGCGCCAGCAGCCTGGACGGGGTTGCGCCCCAGCATTTT
>-|TRBV2|TRBJ2-5|-
CASGGLPETQYF
TGTGCCAGCGGGGGACTGCCAGAGACCCAGTACTTC
>TRBD1|TRBV7-6|TRBJ1-5|-
CASSPGTGESQPQHF
TGTGCCAGCAGCCCGGGGACAGGGGAGAGTCAGCCCCAGCATTTT
>TRBD1|TRBV28|TRBJ1-1|-
CASRIGTGGQAFF
TGTGCCAGCAGGATTGGGACAGGGGGCCAAGCTTTCTTT
>-|TRBV12-3/TRBV12-4|TRBJ2-2|-
CASSFFPGNTGELFF
TGTGCCAGCAGTTTCTTTCCGGGGAACACCGGGGAGCTGTTTTTT
>-|TRBV5-1|TRBJ2-3|few
CASSTRQLTSSTDTQYF
TGCGCCAGCAGCACGAGACAACTCACGTCTAGCACAGATACGCAGTATTTT
>-|TRBV7-2|TRBJ2-7|many
CASSPQGGGEQYF
TGTGCCAGCAGCCCACAGGGAGGGGGCGAGCAGTACTTC
>-|TRBV30|TRBJ1-1|few
CAWSWGTEAFF
TGTGCCTGGTCATGGGGAACTGAAGCTTTCTTT
>-|TRBV7-7|TRBJ2-5|few
CASSRGLRGPETQYF
TGTGCTAGCAGCCGTGGTTTAAGGGGCCCAGAGACCCAGTACTTC
>TRBD1|TRBV5-1|TRBJ1-3|-
CASSLVGTVSGNTIYF
TGCGCCAGCAGCTTGGTCGGGACAGTGTCTGGAAACACCATATATTTT
>-|TRBV5-1|TRBJ2-3|few
CASSSGGLDTDTQYF
TGCGCCAGCAGCTCAGGGGGGTTAGACACAGATACGCAGTATTTT
>TRBD2|TRBV5-1|TRBJ2-1|-
CASAPSGGVNEQFF
TGCGCCAGTGCCCCTAGCGGGGGTGTCAATGAGCAGTTCTTC
>TRBD2|TRBV10-3|TRBJ2-1|few
CAISLAGGGNEQFF
TGTGCCATCAGTTTAGCGGGGGGAGGTAATGAGCAGTTCTTC
>-|TRBV6-6|TRBJ1-1|-
CASTGTRLTEAFF
TGTGCCAGTACCGGGACAAGGCTAACTGAAGCTTTCTTT
>-|TRBV7-3|TRBJ2-3|few
CASSLKPGDTQYF
TGTGCCAGCAGCTTAAAACCGGGGGATACGCAGTATTTT
>TRBD1|TRBV6-4|TRBJ2-7|few
CAWRDRVTDEQYF
TGTGCCTGGCGAGACAGGGTAACGGACGAGCAGTACTTC
>-|TRBV29-1|TRBJ1-1|-
CSVEALRHTEAFF
TGCAGCGTTGAAGCCCTCAGGCACACTGAAGCTTTCTTT
>-|TRBV24-1|TRBJ2-5|-
CATSAPGPQETQYF
TGTGCCACCAGTGCTCCAGGGCCCCAAGAGACCCAGTACTTC
>TRBD1|TRBV7-9|TRBJ2-5|-
CASSFGDRGDFETQYF
TGTGCCAGCAGCTTCGGTGACAGGGGTGATTTCGAGACCCAGTACTTC
>-|TRBV9|TRBJ1-2|-
CASSVEWAGDGYTF
TGTGCCAGCAGCGTAGAGTGGGCAGGGGATGGCTACACCTTC
>-|TRBV11-2|TRBJ1-4|-
CASSLDWGPPREKLFF
TGTGCCAGCAGCTTAGACTGGGGCCCGCCTCGGGAAAAACTGTTTTTT
>-|TRBV20-1|TRBJ2-1|-
CSATDDNEQFF
TGCAGTGCTACCGACGACAATGAGCAGTTCTTC
>-|TRBV3-1|TRBJ1-2|few
CASSRTTPTDYGYTF
TGTGCCAGCAGCCGGACAACCCCGACGGACTATGGCTACACCTTC
>TRBD2|TRBV5-1|TRBJ2-5|-
CASVLAGGPLAQETQYF
TGCGCCAGCGTCCTAGCGGGGGGTCCCCTAGCGCAAGAGACCCAGTACTTC
>TRBD1|TRBV6-6|TRBJ2-5|-
CASKGTGGLETQYF
TGTGCCAGCAAGGGGACAGGGGGCTTGGAGACCCAGTACTTC
>-|TRBV11-2|TRBJ1-1|many
CASSLSGVNTEAFF
TGTGCCAGCAGCTTATCAGGGGTGAACACTGAAGCTTTCTTT
>TRBD1|TRBV12-3/TRBV12-4|TRBJ1-2|-
CALSRQGANGYTF
TGTGCCCTTTCTAGACAGGGGGCGAATGGCTACACCTTC
>-|TRBV5-1|TRBJ2-5|-
CASSSAPATGETQYF
TGCGCCAGCAGCTCGGCGCCGGCGACCGGAGAGACCCAGTACTTC
>-|TRBV5-1|TRBJ2-1|few
CASSLLAHGEQFF
TGCGCCAGCAGCTTGCTAGCCCATGGTGAGCAGTTCTTC
>-|TRBV6-2/TRBV6-3|TRBJ2-1|few
CASSGLESPYNEQFF
TGTGCCAGCAGCGGGCTAGAGAGTCCCTACAATGAGCAGTTCTTC
>TRBD2|TRBV7-9|TRBJ2-1|few
CASSAQTSGGTSYNEQFF
TGTGCCAGCAGCGCCCAGACTAGCGGGGGAACCTCCTACAATGAGCAGTTCTTC
>TRBD1|TRBV7-2|TRBJ1-2|-
CASSFPTGNYGYTF
TGTGCCAGCAGCTTTCCGACAGGGAACTATGGCTACACCTTC
>-|TRBV7-2|TRBJ2-7|few
CASSLALYEQYF
TGTGCCAGCAGCTTAGCGTTGTACGAGCAGTACTTC